This is a list of T cell receptor beta chains from one sample in a study of blood T cell repertoires in COVID-19. Repertoires were generated with immunoSEQ multiplex PCR, while TCRdb's copy carries only in-frame clones and drops some. The table includes tens of thousands of clones, 75% to 80% detected once. Sequences were obtained from peripheral blood. The receptor source for this set is a man in his 70s with active or convalescent COVID-19. CDR3s include the opening cysteine and the closing phenylalanine or tryptophan.

J	V	CDR3
TRBJ2-1	TRBV5-6	CASSLEWRHQGNEQFF
TRBJ1-4	TRBV6-6	CASSYSDRQYEKLFF
TRBJ2-1	TRBV24-1	CATSDTGPGLAGGQPNEQFF
TRBJ1-1	TRBV6-5	CASSYSQGTEAFF
TRBJ2-7	TRBV2	CASGTNYEQYF
TRBJ1-1	TRBV5-1	CASSLDGGNTEAFF
TRBJ2-5	TRBV5-1	CASSLDRGRYQETQYF
TRBJ2-1	TRBV24-1	CATSDRVSGYNEQFF
TRBJ1-1	TRBV6-5	CASSIFRVGTEAFF
TRBJ2-5	TRBV24-1	CATSGLAGDHIREETQYF
TRBJ2-5	TRBV5-5	CASSRDIQETQYF
TRBJ1-3	TRBV11-3	CASSWGLTNSGNTIYF
TRBJ2-3	TRBV10-3	CAISDNPGTRPSTDTQYF
TRBJ2-7	TRBV10-3	CAISDPGGWAGGDEQYF
TRBJ1-5	TRBV2	CASSGQGARSNQPQHF
TRBJ1-2	TRBV7-8	CASSLRTDYGYTF
TRBJ2-5	TRBV9	CASSVSLFEDGETQYF
TRBJ2-1	TRBV11-3	CASSSQTGLAGGDEQFF
TRBJ1-5	TRBV7-8	CASSQDRGPSRNQPQHF
TRBJ1-2	TRBV18	CASSDDRNYGYTF
TRBJ1-5	TRBV19	CASSISHSNQPQHF
TRBJ2-3	TRBV11-2	CASSLTGDTQYF
TRBJ2-7	TRBV28	CASRVAGGGTYEQYF
TRBJ2-7	TRBV5-1	CASSPGLDSYEQYF
TRBJ2-7	TRBV6-5	CASRTSGRASGEQYF
TRBJ2-1	TRBV28	CASSSSGGSYNEQFF
TRBJ1-1	TRBV6-5	CASRQDRVNTEAFF
TRBJ2-2	TRBV30	CAWSPGLAGTGELFF
TRBJ1-4	TRBV30	CAWPEGIGEKLFF
TRBJ2-7	TRBV4-3	CASSQFSETYEQYF
TRBJ2-1	TRBV7-6	CASSLVGAGQTYNEQFF
TRBJ2-5	TRBV7-9	CASSPAGETQYF
TRBJ2-3	TRBV7-3	CASSLAGGYTDTQYF
TRBJ1-1	TRBV7-3	CASSSQLGQNTEAFF